The rows below give T cell receptor beta chains drawn from one sample of a study of beta chain features in type 1 diabetes. The protocol was immunoSEQ multiplex PCR, while the TCRdb copy is restricted to in-frame clones and leaves out a portion. Altogether around 97,000 clones are present, 25% to 35% being singletons, with the ten largest covering more than 0.45%. The sequenced sample consisted of central memory CD4+ T cells from blood. All receptors derive from a woman aged 18-29 years with type 1 diabetes. Both conserved end residues are part of each CDR3. The D gene is left open where the match is weak. Not every row has a clone size; where given, it reads once, few, many or a size class.

V gene: TRBV2
J gene: TRBJ2-1
D gene: TRBD2
clone size: NA
CDR3 protein: CASSGRTGGGIDEQFF
CDR3 DNA: TGTGCCAGCAGTGGGAGGACCGGGGGAGGGATAGATGAGCAGTTCTTC

V gene: TRBV11-2
J gene: TRBJ2-4
D gene: NA
clone size: few
CDR3 protein: CASSPGLPLAKNIQYF
CDR3 DNA: TGTGCCAGCAGCCCCGGACTGCCTCTAGCCAAAAACATTCAGTACTTC

V gene: TRBV7-9
J gene: TRBJ2-3
D gene: TRBD2
clone size: NA
CDR3 protein: CASSSRVAGGSRSTDTQYF
CDR3 DNA: TGTGCCAGCAGCTCCCGAGTAGCGGGAGGGTCCAGAAGCACAGATACGCAGTATTTT

V gene: TRBV7-3
J gene: TRBJ2-5
D gene: TRBD2
clone size: NA
CDR3 protein: CASSSSGWETQYF
CDR3 DNA: TGTGCCAGCAGCTCTAGCGGTTGGGAGACCCAGTACTTC

V gene: TRBV28
J gene: TRBJ2-2
D gene: TRBD2
clone size: NA
CDR3 protein: CASSLAGSGELFF
CDR3 DNA: TGTGCCAGCAGCTTAGCGGGTTCTGGGGAGCTGTTTTTT

V gene: TRBV19
J gene: TRBJ2-6
D gene: TRBD2
clone size: few
CDR3 protein: CASTSGSLDSGANVLTF
CDR3 DNA: TGTGCCAGTACTAGCGGGTCCTTAGACTCTGGGGCCAACGTCCTGACTTTC

V gene: TRBV5-1
J gene: TRBJ2-6
D gene: NA
clone size: NA
CDR3 protein: CASSGGASSGANVLTF
CDR3 DNA: TGCGCCAGCAGCGGGGGGGCGAGCTCTGGGGCCAACGTCCTGACTTTC

V gene: TRBV19
J gene: TRBJ1-4
D gene: NA
clone size: many
CDR3 protein: CASRTNRDKEKLFF
CDR3 DNA: TGTGCCAGTAGGACGAACCGGGACAAAGAAAAACTGTTTTTT

V gene: TRBV15
J gene: TRBJ2-5
D gene: NA
clone size: few
CDR3 protein: CATSRKLQGSPAQYF
CDR3 DNA: TGTGCCACCAGCAGAAAATTACAGGGTTCCCCGGCCCAGTACTTC

V gene: TRBV4-3
J gene: TRBJ2-2
D gene: NA
clone size: few
CDR3 protein: CASSQLPEDVLNTGELFF
CDR3 DNA: TGCGCCAGCAGCCAACTCCCGGAGGATGTTTTGAACACCGGGGAGCTGTTTTTT

V gene: TRBV19
J gene: TRBJ2-3
D gene: TRBD2
clone size: NA
CDR3 protein: CASSITGTSGYTDTQYF
CDR3 DNA: TGTGCCAGTAGTATCACCGGGACTAGCGGTTACACAGATACGCAGTATTTT

V gene: TRBV28
J gene: TRBJ2-5
D gene: TRBD2
clone size: few
CDR3 protein: CASSRPTSGRGQETQYF
CDR3 DNA: TGTGCCAGCAGTCGACCGACTAGCGGTAGGGGGCAAGAGACCCAGTACTTC

V gene: TRBV10-1
J gene: TRBJ2-7
D gene: NA
clone size: NA
CDR3 protein: CASSEGLGGAPYEQYF
CDR3 DNA: TGCGCCAGCAGTGAGGGGCTTGGAGGGGCCCCCTACGAGCAGTACTTC

V gene: TRBV6-5
J gene: TRBJ2-3
D gene: NA
clone size: NA
CDR3 protein: CASSYQIHTLTDTQYF
CDR3 DNA: TGTGCCAGCAGTTACCAGATCCACACCCTCACAGATACGCAGTATTTT

V gene: TRBV23-1
J gene: TRBJ1-2
D gene: NA
clone size: NA
CDR3 protein: CASSQYYPRTAIGFGYTF
CDR3 DNA: TGCGCCAGCAGTCAATATTACCCTAGGACAGCAATCGGATTTGGCTACACCTTC

V gene: TRBV20-1
J gene: TRBJ2-3
D gene: NA
clone size: few
CDR3 protein: CSAISSATQYF
CDR3 DNA: TGCAGTGCCATATCCAGCGCTACGCAGTATTTT

V gene: TRBV4-2
J gene: TRBJ2-1
D gene: NA
clone size: few
CDR3 protein: CASTRDKNSMYEQFF
CDR3 DNA: TGTGCCAGCACCAGGGACAAAAATTCAATGTATGAGCAGTTCTTC

V gene: TRBV15
J gene: TRBJ2-3
D gene: NA
clone size: NA
CDR3 protein: CATSRGPGLDTDTQYF
CDR3 DNA: TGTGCCACCAGCAGAGGGCCGGGACTTGACACAGATACGCAGTATTTT

V gene: TRBV5-1
J gene: TRBJ2-4
D gene: NA
clone size: few
CDR3 protein: CASSSHQGFLAKNIQYF
CDR3 DNA: TGCGCCAGCAGCTCACATCAGGGATTCTTAGCCAAAAACATTCAGTACTTC

V gene: TRBV5-1
J gene: TRBJ2-7
D gene: NA
clone size: NA
CDR3 protein: CASSLGGTGTYEQYF
CDR3 DNA: TGCGCCAGCAGCTTGGGAGGCACAGGGACCTACGAGCAGTACTTC

V gene: TRBV7-2
J gene: TRBJ2-1
D gene: NA
clone size: few
CDR3 protein: CASSFQAGTNEQFF
CDR3 DNA: TGTGCCAGCAGCTTCCAGGCAGGTACGAATGAGCAGTTCTTC

V gene: TRBV28
J gene: TRBJ2-3
D gene: NA
clone size: NA
CDR3 protein: CATHRGIDTQYF
CDR3 DNA: TGTGCCACACACCGGGGGATAGATACGCAGTATTTT

V gene: TRBV11-2
J gene: TRBJ2-1
D gene: TRBD2
clone size: NA
CDR3 protein: CASSGLAGGGNEQFF
CDR3 DNA: TGTGCCAGCAGTGGACTAGCGGGAGGAGGGAATGAGCAGTTCTTC

V gene: TRBV7-6
J gene: TRBJ2-1
D gene: NA
clone size: few
CDR3 protein: CASSLEGWGGQFF
CDR3 DNA: TGTGCCAGCAGCTTAGAGGGTTGGGGCGGGCAGTTCTTC

V gene: TRBV19
J gene: TRBJ2-1
D gene: TRBD1
clone size: few
CDR3 protein: CASSMGIPGQGFNEQFF
CDR3 DNA: TGTGCCAGTAGTATGGGAATACCGGGACAGGGGTTCAATGAGCAGTTCTTC

V gene: TRBV9
J gene: TRBJ1-3
D gene: NA
clone size: NA
CDR3 protein: CASSVAAVSSGNTIYF
CDR3 DNA: TGTGCCAGCAGCGTAGCTGCGGTTTCTAGTGGAAACACCATATATTTT

V gene: TRBV11-2
J gene: TRBJ1-5
D gene: TRBD1
clone size: NA
CDR3 protein: CASSPRTGIDQPQHF
CDR3 DNA: TGTGCCAGCAGCCCTCGGACAGGGATTGATCAGCCCCAGCATTTT

V gene: TRBV2
J gene: TRBJ2-6
D gene: NA
clone size: few
CDR3 protein: CASSEEGAGANVLTF
CDR3 DNA: TGTGCCAGCAGTGAAGAGGGAGCTGGGGCCAACGTCCTGACTTTC

V gene: TRBV5-5
J gene: TRBJ2-2
D gene: TRBD2
clone size: NA
CDR3 protein: CASSGPLLAGGTGELFF
CDR3 DNA: TGTGCCAGCAGCGGGCCACTACTAGCGGGTGGTACCGGGGAGCTGTTTTTT

V gene: TRBV27
J gene: TRBJ2-3
D gene: NA
clone size: NA
CDR3 protein: CASSLIAPPTDTQYF
CDR3 DNA: TGTGCCAGCAGTCTGATAGCTCCCCCCACAGATACGCAGTATTTT

V gene: TRBV7-9
J gene: TRBJ1-3
D gene: NA
clone size: NA
CDR3 protein: CASTRLEGPGNTIYF
CDR3 DNA: TGTGCCAGCACCAGGCTGGAGGGGCCGGGAAACACCATATATTTT